A single sample gave rise to the 9 T cell receptor beta chains below, sequenced in a study of cytomegalovirus exposure and HLA in healthy donors. PCR primers comprised 60 Vbeta and 13 Jbeta primers. TCRdb's copy holds only in-frame clones and misses some; the assay was immunoSEQ multiplex PCR. This sample has approximately 170,000 clones, with around 80% found just once. Sequencing input: PBMCs. The source of these receptors is a woman in her 50s in good health and CMV-seropositive.

The chain links TRBV19 to TRBJ1-5; D uncertain. The CDR3 sequence is 19 residues long. CDR1 LNHDA and CDR2 SQIVND come from the germline V gene (reference sequence). Trimming cost V 3 bases and J 0 bases, with 21 bases left between them. The CDR3 here is CASSIKMVVGGSSNQPQHF. CDR3 coding DNA: TGTGCCAGTAGTATTAAAATGGTCGTTGGAGGGTCTAGCAATCAGCCCCAGCATTTT.

The genes are TRBV14 and TRBJ2-5, with a possible D match to TRBD2 (6 bases). The V gene lost 3 bases and the J gene lost 7 bases, with 18 bases spanning the gap. The CDR3 is 15 residues long. Germline CDR1 reads SGHDN; CDR2 reads FVKESK. The CDR3 nucleotides are TGTGCCAGCAGCCAGTGGCAGGGAGGCGTAGCGACCCAGTACTTC. Its translation is CASSQWQGGVATQYF. Together with reference TRBV14 and TRBJ2-5, the CDR3 gives the full variable domain: EAGVTQFPSHSVIEKGQTVTLRCDPISGHDNLYWYRRVMGKEIKFLLHFVKESKQDESGMPNNRFLAERTGGTYSTLKVQPAELEDSGVYFCASSQWQGGVATQYFGPGTRLLVL.

The V call is TRBV6-6, the J call TRBJ2-7; 9 bases are shared with TRBD1. Germline values: CDR1 MNHNY, CDR2 SVGAGI (reference sequence). Unmatched junction bases numbered 6, after V lost 2 bases and J lost 1 base. The CDR3 is 16 amino acids. Here the CDR3 DNA reads TGTGCCAGCAGTTACCCTCGACAGGGGGGGTCCTACGAGCAGTACTTC. Translated, it gives CASSYPRQGGSYEQYF.

V usage is TRBV5-1 and J usage is TRBJ2-7; D possibly corresponds to TRBD2 (7 bases). The CDR3 consists of 18 residues. Germline loops: CDR1 SGHRS, CDR2 YFSETQ. Trimming cost V 2 bases and J 0 bases, with 21 bases left between them. CDR3 loop: CASSLWGGRTSGSYEQYF. CDR3 in DNA: TGCGCCAGCAGCTTATGGGGGGGCCGTACTTCTGGCTCCTACGAGCAGTACTTC. The complete variable domain, with remaining parts taken from reference TRBV5-1 and TRBJ2-7, reads KAGVTQTPRYLIKTRGQQVTLSCSPISGHRSVSWYQQTPGQGLQFLFEYFSETQRNKGNFPGRFSGRQFSNSRSEMNVSTLELGDSALYLCASSLWGGRTSGSYEQYFGPGTRLTVT.

The chain employs TRBV29-1 and TRBJ2-7; 8 positions match TRBD2. Germline V gene sequence: CDR1 SQVTM, CDR2 ANQGSEA. The CDR3 covers 13 residues. The junction had 6 bases not matched to a gene; V was cut back by 4 bases and J by 4 bases. This CDR3 is CSVGAGGGYEQYF. The CDR3 DNA reads as TGCAGCGTTGGGGCGGGAGGTGGATACGAGCAGTACTTC.

The V call is TRBV18, the J call TRBJ2-2; D not resolved. This CDR3 is built from 15 residues. Germline loops: CDR1 KGHSH, CDR2 LQKENI. V lost 1 base and J lost 0, with 6 bases in between. The CDR3 region is CASSPRAANTGELFF. The CDR3 DNA is TGTGCCAGCTCACCACGGGCAGCGAACACCGGGGAGCTGTTTTTT.

The gene calls are TRBV18 and TRBJ1-5; D call uncertain. Trimming pared 2 bases from V and 6 bases from J, leaving 20 bases between. Looked up from germline, CDR1 is KGHSH and CDR2 is LQKENI. This CDR3 is built from 17 residues. The CDR3, as DNA: TGTGCCAGCTCACCATATCAAGAATCTTTTAGTTTTCAGCCCCAGCATTTT. It is translated as CASSPYQESFSFQPQHF.

V and J are TRBV5-1 and TRBJ1-2; the D gene is possibly TRBD1 (6 bases). This CDR3 has 13 residues. CDR1 SGHRS and CDR2 YFSETQ come from the germline V gene. Trimming took 3 bases from V and 8 from J, leaving 14 bases between them. CDR3: CASSSVQGPGYTF. CDR3 nucleotide sequence: TGCGCCAGCAGCTCCGTACAGGGACCCGGCTACACCTTC.

This chain uses TRBV6-1 with TRBJ2-5; 8 bases agree with TRBD2. The junction had 0 bases not matched to a gene; V was cut back by 1 base and J by 5 bases. Germline assignment: CDR1 MNHNS and CDR2 SASEGT. This CDR3 has 13 amino acids. CDR3 DNA sequence: TGTGCCAGCAGTGAAGGACTAGCGGAGACCCAGTACTTC. It codes for CASSEGLAETQYF.